The clone carrying this TCR beta chain was observed a handful of times. The antigen remains unidentified. Sample time point: persistent/refractory GD, antithyroid drugs over 5 years with positive TRAb. Generation of the TCR library employed RNA extracted from PBMCs. This record comes from a study of regulatory T cells in long-lasting Graves disease. Across the study: More than 5 years of antithyroid drugs with positive TSH receptor antibodies defined persistent Graves' disease. Study-level findings and limits: TCR diversity in persistent Graves' patients was below that of newly diagnosed ones. Persistent disease preferred TRBV28, TRBJ1-2 and TRBJ2-5. Among the persistent patients, 2,500 to 3,000 public clonotypes were shared, more than the 750 to 1,000 shared among new patients.

CDR3 length: 12 amino acids. From germline, CDR1 is GTSNPN and CDR2 SVGIG (reference sequence). V dropped 4 bases and J dropped 0 bases, with 4 bases sitting between them. Building the TCR beta libraries relied on iRepertoire HTBI primers, and CDR3 regions underwent Arm-PCR. Each CDR3 protein is one row after TCRdb ran MiXCR on the multiplex PCR reads. The sample has about 460,000 distinct CDR3 sequences, roughly 22% seen once. This chain links TRBV30 with TRBJ1-5; no firm D call. The sample here was peripheral blood mononuclear cells (PBMCs), taken when the disease was refractory, from a patient treated with antithyroid drugs. This clonotype was sampled from a female donor with Graves disease. Written as DNA, the CDR3 is TGTGCCTGGACTCCTAGCAATCAGCCCCAGCATTTT. It encodes CAWTPSNQPQHF.